One sample yielded the 27 T cell receptor beta chains listed below, sequenced in a study of PD-1 blockade in classical Hodgkin lymphoma. Sequenced by immunoSEQ multiplex PCR; TCRdb stores in-frame clones only, minus some. The sample lists about 94,000 clones, about 92% occurring once. Time point denoted: cycle 4 day 1 (C4D1), after 5 to 7 weeks of nivolumab. Every patient was affected by relapse after autologous stem cell transplantation, while exposure to brentuximab vedotin was not uniform. Sequencing was performed on peripheral blood mononuclear cells (PBMCs), taken before the fourth cycle of nivolumab. These receptors came from a human donor with classical Hodgkin lymphoma.

J is TRBJ2-7 and V is TRBV25-1; 8 bases match TRBD1. Germline V gene sequence: CDR1 MGHDK, CDR2 SYGVNS. With 6 bases clipped from V and 4 bases from J, the junction kept 11 bases outside the gene matches. The CDR3 consists of 15 residues. The CDR3 coding sequence is TGTGCCAGCAGAGACCCGACAGGGGTAGGTTACGAGCAGTACTTC. Translation gives CASRDPTGVGYEQYF.

The genes are TRBV5-1 and TRBJ1-4; D may be TRBD1 (6 bases). The CDR3 totals 15 residues. V was trimmed by 2 bases and J by 6 bases, leaving 14 bases between them. Per the germline V gene, CDR1 is SGHRS and CDR2 is YFSETQ. The CDR3 region is CASSLERRGDEKLFF. As DNA, the CDR3 is TGCGCCAGCAGCTTAGAAAGGAGGGGGGATGAAAAACTGTTTTTT.

This clone appeared a single time. V usage is TRBV27 and J usage is TRBJ2-7; D call uncertain. V lost 5 bases, J lost 1 base, and 9 bases lay in between. CDR3 length: 13 amino acids. Germline lookup yields CDR1 MNHEY and CDR2 SMNVEV (reference sequence). The CDR3 protein is CASSNPDSYEQYF. The CDR3 DNA is TGTGCCAGCAGTAACCCCGATTCCTACGAGCAGTACTTC.

J is TRBJ1-4 and V is TRBV30; D call uncertain. V lost 7 bases and J 5 bases, leaving 17 bases between the germline ends. This CDR3 region has 14 residues. Germline values: CDR1 GTSNPN, CDR2 SVGIG (reference sequence). The CDR3 region has the DNA TGTGCCTATGAACCGGGTCCTATAAATGAAAAACTGTTTTTT. It yields the protein CAYEPGPINEKLFF.

This clone has a single count. The chain carries TRBV5-5 and TRBJ1-5; D is uncertain. Germline CDR1 and CDR2: SGHKS and YYEKEE (reference sequence). This CDR3 contains 15 residues. Trimming pared 1 base from V and 3 bases from J, leaving 11 bases between. As DNA, the CDR3 is TGTGCCAGCAGCTTGTTCAGGTCCCTCAATCAGCCCCAGCATTTT. Amino acids: CASSLFRSLNQPQHF.

This chain uses TRBV6-6 with TRBJ1-2; 7 bases match TRBD1. CDR3 length equals 16 residues. The germline CDR1 and CDR2 sequences are MNHNY and SVGAGI (reference sequence). Losses at the gene ends were 2 bases for V and 2 bases for J; bases not matched to a gene: 8. The CDR3 DNA follows: TGTGCCAGCAGTTACGGGCGAGGGGGCTCGAACTATGGCTACACCTTC. Translation gives CASSYGRGGSNYGYTF.

The J gene is TRBJ2-7, the V gene TRBV9, with no clear D. The CDR3 totals 15 residues. CDR1 SGDLS and CDR2 YYNGEE come from the germline V gene. With 3 bases removed from V and 0 bases from J, the gap between germline ends came to 13 bases. In DNA, the CDR3 is TGTGCCAGCAGCGGCGGACCGATAAGCTCCTACGAGCAGTACTTC. Residues: CASSGGPISSYEQYF.

The chain combines TRBV11-2 with TRBJ2-1; 7 nucleotides match TRBD2. This CDR3 has 14 residues. With V trimmed by 1 base and J by 8 bases, 5 bases remained unmatched. Germline CDR1 SGHAT, CDR2 FQNNGV. CDR3 in DNA: TGTGCCAGCAGCTTAGGGACTAGAGGCGATGAGCAGTTCTTC. The encoded protein is CASSLGTRGDEQFF.

For the CDR3, the DNA is TGTGCCAGCAGCTTGTACAGTACTGAAGCTTTCTTT. Protein product: CASSLYSTEAFF. This sequence joins TRBV7-2 and TRBJ1-1, with D unresolved. The V gene's germline CDR1 is SGHTA and CDR2 FQGNSA. V was cut by 3 bases and J by 5 bases, with 7 bases left in between. CDR3 length: 12 amino acids.

The CDR3 nucleotides are TGTGCCAGCAGCTTGGTACCGTTCGGCTACACCTTC. Its translation is CASSLVPFGYTF. The V and J genes are TRBV5-6 and TRBJ1-2, with D uncertain. This CDR3 spans 12 amino acids. The ends were cut back, 0 bases at V and 8 bases at J, with 8 bases in the middle. Germline lookup yields CDR1 SGHDT and CDR2 YYEEEE.

V is TRBV4-1 and J is TRBJ2-3; 7 bases agree with TRBD2. After removal of 0 bases from V and 3 bases from J, the junction contained 6 bases not matched to a gene. Germline CDR1 MGHRA, CDR2 YSYEKL. The CDR3 runs 16 residues. Here the CDR3 DNA reads TGCGCCAGCAGCCAAGATTGGGGCGGGAGAACAGATACGCAGTATTTT. Translation gives CASSQDWGGRTDTQYF.

The genes are TRBV19 and TRBJ2-1, with D perhaps TRBD2 (6 bases). V was cut by 3 bases and J by 4 bases, with 13 bases left in between. This CDR3 is 15 amino acids long. The V gene's germline CDR1 is LNHDA and CDR2 SQIVND (reference sequence). The CDR3 reads CASSILSGGYNEQFF. CDR3 DNA sequence: TGTGCCAGTAGTATCCTTAGCGGAGGTTACAATGAGCAGTTCTTC.

The chain joins TRBV11-1 to TRBJ2-5, with D perhaps TRBD2 (5 bases). The length of the CDR3 is 15 residues. The germline V and J ends were trimmed by 5 bases and 5 bases, with 18 bases remaining between them. Germline V gene data show CDR1 as SGHAT and CDR2 as FQDESV (reference sequence). The CDR3 region has the DNA TGTGCCAGCAGCCGCCCCGGACTGACCCGGGAGACCCAGTACTTC. Residues: CASSRPGLTRETQYF. Filled out from reference TRBV11-1 and TRBJ2-5, the complete variable domain reads EAEVAQSPRYKITEKSQAVAFWCDPISGHATLYWYRQILGQGPELLVQFQDESVVDDSQLPKDRFSAERLKGVDSTLKIQPAELGDSAMYLCASSRPGLTRETQYFGPGTRLLVL.

This chain connects TRBV7-9 to TRBJ2-1, with D hard to call. The CDR3 runs to 13 residues. The V gene's germline CDR1 is SEHNR and CDR2 FQNEAQ (reference sequence). The germline V and J ends were trimmed by 4 bases and 6 bases, with 10 bases remaining between them. CDR3 protein: CASSSGQSNEQFF. The CDR3 DNA follows: TGTGCCAGCAGCTCCGGCCAGAGCAATGAGCAGTTCTTC.

This sequence joins TRBV6-9 and TRBJ1-5; D call uncertain. With 10 bases removed from V and 6 bases from J, the gap between germline ends came to 7 bases. Germline V CDR1 and CDR2: MNHGY, SVAAGI. The CDR3 totals 10 residues. The CDR3 protein is CATGSQPQHF. The CDR3 DNA is TGTGCCACCGGAAGTCAGCCCCAGCATTTT.

The chain links TRBV5-1 to TRBJ1-1, with D hard to call. The V gene lost 0 bases and the J gene lost 0 bases, with 6 bases spanning the gap. CDR1 is SGHRS and CDR2 is YFSETQ in the germline V gene. This CDR3 comprises 14 residues. CDR3 coding DNA: TGCGCCAGCAGCTTGGGGGTAGTGAACACTGAAGCTTTCTTT. It translates to CASSLGVVNTEAFF.

The V call is TRBV11-3, the J call TRBJ2-1, with 8 bases fitting TRBD2. Germline CDR1 is SGHNT and CDR2 is YENEEA. J gave up 8 bases and V 1 base, and 13 bases lay outside the gene matches. The CDR3 runs 17 residues. CDR3 amino acids: CASSLGLAGGGVDEQFF. The CDR3 region has the DNA TGTGCCAGCAGCTTAGGGCTGGCGGGAGGAGGTGTGGATGAGCAGTTCTTC.

The rearrangement joins TRBV18 to TRBJ2-7; weak D call: TRBD2 (5 bases). Germline lookup yields CDR1 KGHSH and CDR2 LQKENI. This CDR3 comprises 16 residues. The V and J ends lost 0 bases and 2 bases respectively, with 14 bases between them. The CDR3 is CASSPPLEGPAYEQYF. CDR3 in DNA: TGTGCCAGCTCACCACCTTTAGAGGGCCCGGCCTACGAGCAGTACTTC.

J is TRBJ2-1 and V is TRBV29-1; 7 bases are shared with TRBD2. Germline values: CDR1 SQVTM, CDR2 ANQGSEA. This CDR3 has 18 residues. The V gene end was trimmed by 0 bases and the J gene end by 0 bases; junction bases not matched to a gene: 11. The CDR3 bases are TGCAGCGTTGAAGATCCTAGCGGCCACTTTAACTCCTACAATGAGCAGTTCTTC. It is translated as CSVEDPSGHFNSYNEQFF.

The V and J genes are TRBV4-1 and TRBJ2-3; TRBD1 is a possible D gene (5 bases). The length of the CDR3 is 15 residues. Germline CDR1 and CDR2: MGHRA and YSYEKL. Trimming took off 1 base at V and 1 base at J, with 9 bases between the two ends. Here the CDR3 reads CASSQVEQGTDTQYF. The CDR3 nucleotides are TGCGCCAGCAGCCAAGTGGAACAGGGCACAGATACGCAGTATTTT.

This rearrangement joins TRBV5-4 to TRBJ1-2; D may be TRBD1 (5 bases). CDR1 is SGHNT and CDR2 is YYREEE in the germline V gene (reference sequence). The CDR3 runs 16 residues. V lost 4 bases and J lost 4, with 20 bases in between. Here the CDR3 reads CASSQGAVGVGYGYTF. CDR3 bases: TGTGCCAGCAGCCAAGGGGCGGTCGGGGTCGGCTATGGCTACACCTTC.

The chain links TRBV15 to TRBJ1-5, with a possible D match to TRBD1 (6 bases). V was shortened by 0 bases and J by 6 bases, with 12 bases between the two germline ends. The CDR3 runs to 15 residues. CDR1 and CDR2 (germline): LNHNV, YYDKDF (reference sequence). The CDR3 loop reads CATSRDGGAPQPQHF. In DNA, the CDR3 is TGTGCCACCAGCAGAGATGGGGGGGCGCCTCAGCCCCAGCATTTT.

This chain connects TRBV7-3 to TRBJ1-2, with D possibly TRBD1 on 6 matching bases. CDR3 length: 16 residues. CDR1 is SGHTA and CDR2 is FQGTGA in the germline V gene. V lost 1 base to trimming and J lost 7 bases, with 19 bases between them. The CDR3 coding sequence is TGTGCCAGCAGCTTAATCGCCCGGCCAGGGGAGTCTGGCTACACCTTC. Translated: CASSLIARPGESGYTF.

This clone was seen a few times. The chain combines TRBV19 with TRBJ1-3; TRBD1 is a possible D gene (5 bases). The CDR3 consists of 14 residues. Looked up from germline, CDR1 is LNHDA and CDR2 is SQIVND (reference sequence). Trimming shortened V by 7 bases and J by 2 bases, and 12 bases separated the two germline ends. The CDR3 sequence: CASMSGGAGNTIYF. The CDR3 nucleotides are TGTGCCAGTATGTCTGGAGGGGCTGGAAACACCATATATTTT.

This chain links TRBV2 with TRBJ2-1, with a tentative D call TRBD1 (5 bases). Trimming cost V 4 bases and J 6 bases, with 7 bases left between them. Germline CDR1 reads SNHLY; CDR2 reads FYNNEI. The CDR3 covers 12 residues. CDR3 DNA: TGTGCCAGCAGTGGTGACAGCAATGAGCAGTTCTTC. Residues: CASSGDSNEQFF.

The chain uses TRBV28 and TRBJ2-7, with 7 bases fitting TRBD1. The CDR3 extends over 15 amino acids. The junction had 10 bases not matched to a gene; V was cut back by 6 bases and J by 2 bases. Germline V gives CDR1 MDHEN, CDR2 SYDVKM. The CDR3 here is CASSSWTGGAYEQYF. In DNA form, the CDR3 reads TGTGCCAGCAGCAGTTGGACAGGTGGGGCCTACGAGCAGTACTTC.

The CDR3 DNA is TGTGCCAGCGTAACCGGGCTTAGGGATCAGCCCCAGCATTTT. Amino acids: CASVTGLRDQPQHF. The chain employs TRBV19 and TRBJ1-5; D remains ambiguous. The germline V and J ends were trimmed by 9 bases and 5 bases, with 17 bases remaining between them. The CDR3 totals 14 residues. Per the germline V gene, CDR1 is LNHDA and CDR2 is SQIVND (reference sequence).